This T cell receptor (beta chain) was found in a study of PD-1 blockade in classical Hodgkin lymphoma. Whole-study results and caveats: Relative to healthy donors, newly diagnosed patients reportedly had lower baseline TCR diversity, which was reported as lower still in relapsed/refractory patients. It was among complete responders that baseline diversity resembled that of newly diagnosed patients.

In every patient, relapse followed autologous stem cell transplantation, while exposure to brentuximab vedotin differed. In this sample, this clone turned up a few times. Its target is not known. Between the trimmed V and J ends, which lost 2 bases and 8 bases, there was a span of 18 bases. Per germline, CDR1 LNHNV and CDR2 YYDKDF (reference sequence). The CDR3 is 15 amino acids. Assay: immunoSEQ multiplex PCR; the TCRdb copy retains only in-frame clones and omits some. Here the sample spans 14,000 to 15,000 clones, about 60% being singletons. The material sequenced was peripheral blood mononuclear cells (PBMCs), taken at baseline. This sequence was found in a human donor with classical Hodgkin lymphoma. V is TRBV15 and J is TRBJ1-2; TRBD1 is a possible D gene (6 bases). CDR3: CATSRSLDGGQGYTF. In DNA, the CDR3 is TGTGCCACCAGCAGAAGTTTGGACGGGGGCCAGGGCTACACCTTC.